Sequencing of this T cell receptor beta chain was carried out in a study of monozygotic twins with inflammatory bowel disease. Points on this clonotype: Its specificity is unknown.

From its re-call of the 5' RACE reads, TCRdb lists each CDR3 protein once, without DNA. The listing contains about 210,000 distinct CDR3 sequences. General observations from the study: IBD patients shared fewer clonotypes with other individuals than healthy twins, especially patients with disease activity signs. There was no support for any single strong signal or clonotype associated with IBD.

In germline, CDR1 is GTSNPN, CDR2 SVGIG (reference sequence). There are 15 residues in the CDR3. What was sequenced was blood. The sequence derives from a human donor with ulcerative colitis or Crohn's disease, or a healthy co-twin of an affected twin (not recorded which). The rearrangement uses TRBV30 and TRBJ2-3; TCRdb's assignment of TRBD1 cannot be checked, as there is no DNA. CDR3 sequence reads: CAWSDGGGLTDTQYF.